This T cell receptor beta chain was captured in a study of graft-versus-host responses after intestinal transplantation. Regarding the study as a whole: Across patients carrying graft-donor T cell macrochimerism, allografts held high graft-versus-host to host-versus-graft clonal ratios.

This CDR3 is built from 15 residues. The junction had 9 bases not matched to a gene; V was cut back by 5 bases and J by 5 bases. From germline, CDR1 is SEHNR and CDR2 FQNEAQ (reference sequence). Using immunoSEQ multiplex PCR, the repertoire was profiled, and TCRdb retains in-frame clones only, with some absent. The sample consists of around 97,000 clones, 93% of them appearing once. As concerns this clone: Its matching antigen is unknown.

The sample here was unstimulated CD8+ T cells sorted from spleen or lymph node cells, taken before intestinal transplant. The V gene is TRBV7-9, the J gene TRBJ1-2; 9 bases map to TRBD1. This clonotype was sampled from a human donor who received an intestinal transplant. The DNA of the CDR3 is TGTGCCAGCAGCCCTGCCTCCGGGACAGGGTATGGCTACACCTTC. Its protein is CASSPASGTGYGYTF.